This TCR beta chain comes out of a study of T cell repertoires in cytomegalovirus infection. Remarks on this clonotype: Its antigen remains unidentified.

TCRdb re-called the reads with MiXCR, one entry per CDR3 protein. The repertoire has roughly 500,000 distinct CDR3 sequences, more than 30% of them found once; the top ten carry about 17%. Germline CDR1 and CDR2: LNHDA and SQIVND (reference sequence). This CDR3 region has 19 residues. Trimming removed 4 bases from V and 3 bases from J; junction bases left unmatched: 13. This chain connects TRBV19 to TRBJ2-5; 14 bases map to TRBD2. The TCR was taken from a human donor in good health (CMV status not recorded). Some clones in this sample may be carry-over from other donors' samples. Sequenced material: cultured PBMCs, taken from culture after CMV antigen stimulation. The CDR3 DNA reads TGTGCCAGTAGTACCTACCCGACTAGCGGGAGGGATGCGGAAGAGACCCAGTACTTC. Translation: CASSTYPTSGRDAEETQYF.